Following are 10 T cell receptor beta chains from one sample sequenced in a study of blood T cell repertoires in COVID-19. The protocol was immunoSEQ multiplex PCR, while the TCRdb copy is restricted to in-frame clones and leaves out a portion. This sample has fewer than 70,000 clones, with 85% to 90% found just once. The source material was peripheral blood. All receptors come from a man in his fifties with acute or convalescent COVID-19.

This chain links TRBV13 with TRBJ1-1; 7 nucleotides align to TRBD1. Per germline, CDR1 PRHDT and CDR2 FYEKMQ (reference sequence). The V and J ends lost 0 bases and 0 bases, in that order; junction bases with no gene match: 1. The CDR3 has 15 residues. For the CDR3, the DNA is TGTGCCAGCAGCTTAGGTAGGGGGCTGAACACTGAAGCTTTCTTT. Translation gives CASSLGRGLNTEAFF.

The chain's CDR3 is CASSPWEDSGISYEQYF. Here the CDR3 DNA reads TGTGCCAGCAGCCCGTGGGAGGATAGCGGGATCTCCTACGAGCAGTACTTC. The chain carries TRBV7-9 and TRBJ2-7, with 8 bases identical to TRBD2. The CDR3 is made up of 17 amino acids. Germline-derived CDR1 and CDR2 are SEHNR and FQNEAQ (reference sequence). With V trimmed by 5 bases and J by 0 bases, 12 bases remained unmatched.

CDR3 residues: CASSERRVGGQPQHF. CDR3 coding DNA: TGTGCCAGCAGTGAACGCAGGGTCGGGGGTCAGCCCCAGCATTTT. The chain carries TRBV2 and TRBJ1-5, with D tentatively TRBD1 (5 bases). Germline V gives CDR1 SNHLY, CDR2 FYNNEI. Trimming shortened V by 2 bases and J by 6 bases, and 14 bases separated the two germline ends. There are 15 residues in the CDR3. Full variable domain (rest looked up from reference TRBV2 and TRBJ1-5): EPEVTQTPSHQVTQMGQEVILRCVPISNHLYFYWYRQILGQKVEFLVSFYNNEISEKSEIFDDQFSVERPDGSNFTLKIRSTKLEDSAMYFCASSERRVGGQPQHFGDGTRLSIL.

The CDR3 bases are TGTGCCAGCAGTTTACGCAGAGGAGGCAATCAGCCCCAGCATTTT. It codes for CASSLRRGGNQPQHF. The J gene is TRBJ1-5, the V gene TRBV27, with D hard to call. The CDR3 consists of 15 residues. V was cut by 2 bases and J by 2 bases, with 10 bases left in between. CDR1 and CDR2 (germline): MNHEY, SMNVEV (reference sequence).

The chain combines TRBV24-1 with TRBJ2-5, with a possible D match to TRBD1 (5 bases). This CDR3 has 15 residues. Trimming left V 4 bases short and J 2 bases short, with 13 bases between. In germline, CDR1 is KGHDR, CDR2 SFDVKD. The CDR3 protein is CATSDPAAGQETQYF. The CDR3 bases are TGTGCCACCAGTGACCCGGCGGCAGGGCAAGAGACCCAGTACTTC.

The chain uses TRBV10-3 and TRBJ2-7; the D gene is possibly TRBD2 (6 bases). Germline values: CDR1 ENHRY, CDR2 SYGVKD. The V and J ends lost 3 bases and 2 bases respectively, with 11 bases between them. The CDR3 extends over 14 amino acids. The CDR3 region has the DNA TGTGCCATCAGTGACGGGACTGGGCCCTACGAGCAGTACTTC. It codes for CAISDGTGPYEQYF.

The CDR3 sequence is CATSDLHELASQTNNEQFF. The CDR3 bases are TGTGCCACCAGTGATTTGCATGAACTAGCGTCCCAAACGAACAATGAGCAGTTCTTC. The V gene is TRBV24-1, the J gene TRBJ2-1; TRBD2 matches at 7 bases. The V gene's germline CDR1 is KGHDR and CDR2 SFDVKD. The CDR3 has 19 residues. J was trimmed by 5 bases and V by 0 bases; bases with no gene match: 15.

The CDR3 reads CATSPRRGTQETQYF. CDR3 nucleotide sequence: TGTGCCACCAGCCCTAGGCGGGGGACGCAAGAGACCCAGTACTTC. This chain connects TRBV15 to TRBJ2-5; TRBD2 aligns across 7 bases. CDR1 is LNHNV and CDR2 is YYDKDF in the germline V gene (reference sequence). The CDR3 length is 15 residues. The V segment lost 5 bases and the J segment 2 bases; nucleotides outside the gene matches: 8.

The CDR3 nucleotides are TGTGCCAGCTCACCGGGACAGGTCGGAAACACCATATATTTT. This gives the protein CASSPGQVGNTIYF. The rearrangement links TRBV18 to TRBJ1-3; 8 nucleotides align to TRBD1. The CDR3 sequence is 14 residues long. CDR1 is KGHSH, CDR2 LQKENI, per germline. V was pared by 3 bases and J by 4 bases, with 2 bases of the junction left unmatched.

The CDR3 reads CASSPPLVHWSNEQFF. In DNA form, the CDR3 reads TGTGCCAGCAGTCCCCCTTTAGTCCATTGGTCCAATGAGCAGTTCTTC. The chain has TRBV6-4 and TRBJ2-1; no clear D. The V gene's germline CDR1 is MRHNA and CDR2 SNTAGT. The germline V and J ends were trimmed by 5 bases and 6 bases, with 20 bases remaining between them. The CDR3 has 16 residues.